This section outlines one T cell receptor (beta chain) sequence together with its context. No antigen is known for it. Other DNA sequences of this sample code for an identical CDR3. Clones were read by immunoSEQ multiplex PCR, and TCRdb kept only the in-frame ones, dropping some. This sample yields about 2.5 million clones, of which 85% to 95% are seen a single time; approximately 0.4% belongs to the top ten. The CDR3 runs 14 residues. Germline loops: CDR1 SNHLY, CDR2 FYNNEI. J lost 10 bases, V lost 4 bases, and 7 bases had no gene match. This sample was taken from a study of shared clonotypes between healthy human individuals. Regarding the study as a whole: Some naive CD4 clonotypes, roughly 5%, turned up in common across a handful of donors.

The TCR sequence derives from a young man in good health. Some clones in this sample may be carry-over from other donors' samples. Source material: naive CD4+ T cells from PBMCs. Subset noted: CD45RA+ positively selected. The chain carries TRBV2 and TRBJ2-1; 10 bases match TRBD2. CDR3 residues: CASSGLAGEGEQFF. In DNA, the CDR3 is TGTGCCAGCAGTGGCCTAGCGGGAGAGGGAGAGCAGTTCTTC. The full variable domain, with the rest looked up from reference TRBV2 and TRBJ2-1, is EPEVTQTPSHQVTQMGQEVILRCVPISNHLYFYWYRQILGQKVEFLVSFYNNEISEKSEIFDDQFSVERPDGSNFTLKIRSTKLEDSAMYFCASSGLAGEGEQFFGPGTRLTVL.